Below, one T cell receptor (beta chain) is given with its context. Its antigen is not yet known. Qualities for individual bases were not recorded, and no much larger clone is one base off. Including cysteine and phenylalanine, the CDR3 has 15 amino acids. Solely the CDR3 DNA is kept, with 45 bases framed from the first base. In the germline V gene, CDR1 corresponds to SNHLY and CDR2 to FYNNEI. V loses 4 bases at its end and J loses 4 bases; junction bases beyond the gene matches: 10. Each collaborating institution followed its own protocols to collect whole blood in K2EDTA tubes. Collaborator samples were shipped for TCRbeta analysis as frozen whole blood, isolated PBMCs, or DNA extracted from either sample type. This specimen belongs to a study of blood T cell repertoires in COVID-19 (dated by TCRdb to the early 2020s). Describing the broader study: The collaborator samples originated in the United States, Italy and Spain and spanned the acute and convalescent phases of COVID-19. A de-identified subject ID, COVID-19 status, age in years and sex were almost always included in the sample metadata. The material from the prospective study consisted of cDNA or gDNA derived from T cells, B-cell-depleted T cells, or PBMCs. The repertoires were released in a freely available public database intended as a resource for research on the immune response to SARS-CoV-2. Samples were obtained from the ongoing ImmuneRACE study (first 160 participants) and from about 1,300 subjects provided by 6 global collaborators. The dataset comprised deeply sampled blood TCRbeta repertoires from subjects exposed to, actively infected with, or recovered from COVID-19. Where HLA class I and class II types were available, the types were taken from metadata supplied by the sample provider, not from assay-based typing. Results the study describes overall, beyond this receptor: How much clinical and demographic metadata was included differed by source and by participant, and the metadata was provided uncurated.

TCRbeta CDR3 regions were amplified from genomic DNA by means of the immunoSEQ Assay, a bias-controlled multiplex PCR. The authors' analysis ran thus. The number of nucleated cells in each sample was estimated from the amplification of reference gene primers within the assay. To quantify the absolute abundance of each unique TCRbeta CDR3 rearrangement, sequence reads were collapsed and filtered. Productive Simpson clonality was computed per sample as the square root of Simpson's diversity index over productive rearrangements. TCRdb's version of the immuneACCESS table is confined to in-frame rearrangements and falls short of the full clone set. An unresolved V gene accounts for under half of the shortfall where checked; the remainder is of unknown origin. That table furnishes V, J and clone size, whereas the DNA furnished D and trimming. This sample holds about 260,000 clones; more than 70% were observed only once. Of the sample, over 2% is held by the ten largest clones.

Sequenced sample: peripheral blood. The chain uses TRBV2 and TRBJ2-7, and 7 bases in between align with TRBD2. This receptor was obtained from a woman in her forties or fifties with acute or convalescent COVID-19. The bases are TGTGCCAGCAGTGCAGGGCATCCTAGCGGATACGAGCAGTACTTC. Its translation is CASSAGHPSGYEQYF.